This T cell receptor (beta chain) derives from a study of T-cell memory formation after mild COVID-19. Overall study results and limits: Pre-infection memory carried some responding clones, suggesting that cross-reactive memory joined. Of the contracting clones, CD4+ ones lay mainly in CM and EM, and CD8+ ones in EMRA. Clones contracting across day 15 to 85 had a balanced CD4/CD8 profile; later expanding clones leaned CD4+.

cDNA libraries for TCR alpha and TCR beta, carrying sample barcodes and UMIs, came from 5'RACE with constant-segment primers. TCRdb redid the calling of the 5' RACE reads with MiXCR, one entry per CDR3 protein. The table has roughly 50,000 distinct CDR3 sequences, 9% to 15% seen once. This clonotype showed up many times. Its antigen remains unidentified. Material for sequencing was PBMCs or a T cell subset sorted from them (not recorded which). The clonotype originates from a man between 18 and 29 years old who had mild COVID-19 (a few samples of this study predate the infection). Cell type and time point are not known.

Written as DNA, the CDR3 is TGTGCCAGCAGTCCCAGTGGGACTAGCGGGGTACGAGGGCAGTACGTC. It encodes CASSPSGTSGVRGQYV. This chain uses TRBV28 with TRBJ2-7, with 13 bases that match TRBD2. Germline V gene data show CDR1 as MDHEN and CDR2 as SYDVKM. V trimming: 5 bases; J trimming: 9 bases; junction bases outside the gene matches: 13. CDR3 length: 16 amino acids.